This TCR beta chain emerged from a study of a mutant IDH1 vaccine in newly diagnosed glioma. Background on the study: Treated individuals were around 60% male and roughly 38% female, averaging about 40 years of age.

Study observations and caveats: Pseudoprogression appears to have had no connection to changes in top peripheral T cell clonotypes.

Time point reported: week 23, last vaccination. Doses consisted of 300 ug of mutant IDH1 20-mer peptide each, paired with topical imiquimod. Donors harbored newly found WHO grade 3 or 4 IDH1-mutant, ATRX-lost astrocytomas. This clone has only a few counts. What it binds is not known. Generated by immunoSEQ multiplex PCR, the TCRdb table keeps only in-frame clones and is missing some. The sample yields about 65,000 clones, about 85% seen once. Between the trimmed V and J ends, which lost 0 bases and 6 bases, there was a span of 0 bases. The CDR3 has 11 residues. Germline CDR1 SGHRS, CDR2 YFSETQ. The rearrangement links TRBV5-1 to TRBJ1-4; D gene unclear. The source is a man in his thirties or forties with glioma. The source was PBMCs, collected from a glioma patient whose treatment included an IDH1 peptide vaccine. As DNA, the CDR3 is TGCGCCAGCAGCTTGGATGAAAAACTGTTTTTT. This translates into CASSLDEKLFF.